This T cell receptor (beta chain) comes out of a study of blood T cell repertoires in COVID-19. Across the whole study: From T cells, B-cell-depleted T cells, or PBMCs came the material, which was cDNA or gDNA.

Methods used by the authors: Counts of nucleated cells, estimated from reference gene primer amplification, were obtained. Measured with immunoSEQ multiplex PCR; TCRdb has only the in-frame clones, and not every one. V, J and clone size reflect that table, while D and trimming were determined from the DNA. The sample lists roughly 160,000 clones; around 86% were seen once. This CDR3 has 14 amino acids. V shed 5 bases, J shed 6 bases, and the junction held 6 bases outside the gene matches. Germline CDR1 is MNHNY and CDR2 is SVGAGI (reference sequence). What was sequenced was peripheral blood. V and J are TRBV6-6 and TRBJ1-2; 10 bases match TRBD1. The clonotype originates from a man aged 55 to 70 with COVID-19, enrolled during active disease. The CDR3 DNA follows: TGTGCCAGCAGTGACAGGGGGCCGTCTGATGGCTACACCTTC. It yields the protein CASSDRGPSDGYTF.